These 24 T cell receptor beta chains were sequenced from one sample in a study of blood T cell repertoires in COVID-19. This table comes from immunoSEQ multiplex PCR, and its TCRdb copy is limited to in-frame clones, with some not included. The sample has some 200,000 clones, about 90% seen once. The sample comprised PBMCs or T cells enriched from blood (not recorded which). The receptors were gathered from a woman between 18 and 30 years old who had recovered from COVID-19.

The chain carries TRBV29-1 and TRBJ1-6, with D maybe TRBD1 (6 bases). V was clipped by 6 bases and J by 5 bases, with 14 bases between them. This CDR3 spans 14 amino acids. Germline CDR1 reads SQVTM; CDR2 reads ANQGSEA. This CDR3 is CSVAGTLDNSPLHF. The CDR3 DNA is TGCAGCGTGGCCGGGACACTTGATAATTCACCCCTCCACTTT.

The rearrangement links TRBV7-9 to TRBJ2-3; D gene ambiguous. Trimming removed 4 bases from V and 5 bases from J, with 19 bases in between. Germline V CDR1 and CDR2: SEHNR, FQNEAQ (reference sequence). This CDR3 is 16 amino acids long. CDR3 protein: CASSSSITSRGDTQYF. CDR3 in DNA: TGTGCCAGCAGCTCGTCTATCACGTCGAGAGGAGATACGCAGTATTTT.

The genes are TRBV3-1 (or the pseudogene TRBV3-2) and TRBJ2-3; 12 bases fit TRBD2. The CDR3 sequence is 16 residues long. The ends lost 0 bases at V and 8 bases at J; junction bases unmatched: 6. Germline CDR1 LGHDT, CDR2 YNNKEL (reference sequence). The CDR3 DNA reads as TGTGCCAGCAGCCAAGATCTAGCGGGGGGGCAAAGTACGCAGTATTTT. This codes for CASSQDLAGGQSTQYF.

The chain uses TRBV28 and TRBJ1-6; TRBD1 is a possible D gene (5 bases). The germline V and J ends were trimmed by 4 bases and 9 bases, with 16 bases remaining between them. The CDR3 runs to 15 residues. Germline CDR1 MDHEN, CDR2 SYDVKM. The CDR3: CASSSLDSAVSPLHF. The CDR3, as DNA: TGTGCCAGCAGTTCCTTAGACAGTGCAGTTTCACCCCTCCACTTT.

The CDR3 here is CASSRLVEGRGFTDTQYF. The CDR3 DNA reads as TGTGCCAGCAGTCGTCTCGTAGAGGGGCGGGGGTTCACAGATACGCAGTATTTT. The chain joins TRBV6-6 to TRBJ2-3, with TRBD2 matching over 7 bases. The germline V gene has CDR1 MNHNY and CDR2 SVGAGI (reference sequence). This CDR3 is 18 amino acids long. V lost 5 bases, J lost 2 bases, and 16 bases stayed unmatched.

The chain recombines TRBV29-1 with TRBJ2-7; 9 positions match TRBD1. CDR1 is SQVTM, CDR2 ANQGSEA, per germline. The trim removed 6 bases at V and 4 bases at J, leaving 10 bases unmatched. The CDR3 extends over 14 amino acids. This chain's CDR3 is CSVDGDRAKYEQYF. The CDR3 DNA follows: TGCAGCGTCGATGGGGACAGGGCGAAGTACGAGCAGTACTTC.

The chain uses TRBV11-2 and TRBJ1-3; 8 nucleotides match TRBD1. CDR1 SGHAT and CDR2 FQNNGV come from the germline V gene. This CDR3 has 17 residues. V lost 2 bases, J lost 3 bases, and 9 bases stayed unmatched. The CDR3 sequence is CASSLYSGGAIGNTIYF. The DNA of the CDR3 is TGTGCCAGCAGCTTATATTCAGGGGGCGCGATTGGAAACACCATATATTTT.

Only one count was recorded for this clone. The chain recombines TRBV12-5 with TRBJ2-3, with 7 bases fitting TRBD2. This CDR3 spans 15 amino acids. The V and J ends lost 4 bases and 2 bases, in that order; junction bases with no gene match: 6. CDR1 and CDR2 (germline): LGHNT, FRNRAP. The CDR3 loop is CASGSTGGLTDTQYF. CDR3 bases: TGTGCTAGTGGTTCGACGGGGGGTCTCACAGATACGCAGTATTTT.

The chain carries TRBV10-3 and TRBJ1-5; D remains unclear. Trimming removed 2 bases from V and 0 bases from J, with 5 bases in between. This CDR3 comprises 14 residues. The germline gives CDR1 ENHRY, CDR2 SYGVKD. The CDR3 protein is CAISETASNQPQHF. DNA of the CDR3: TGTGCCATCAGTGAGACAGCTAGCAATCAGCCCCAGCATTTT.

This clone appeared many times. The CDR3 DNA sequence: TGCGCCAGCAGCCAAGAGCAGGGGAAAAAGTACTTC. As protein: CASSQEQGKKYF. This rearrangement joins TRBV4-1 to TRBJ2-7, with D perhaps TRBD1 (6 bases). V dropped 0 bases and J dropped 11 bases, with 11 bases sitting between them. The germline CDR1 and CDR2 sequences are MGHRA and YSYEKL. CDR3 length: 12 residues.

This chain joins TRBV21-1 and TRBJ1-2; TRBD1 reflects the table's D call only, with no check against the DNA. TRBV21-1 is marked as a pseudogene. CDR3 size: 11 residues. CDR3 DNA: TGTGCCCTTTACAGGGGGCACGGCTACACCTTC. Amino acids: CALYRGHGYTF.

The chain has TRBV5-3 and TRBJ2-1; 9 nucleotides line up with TRBD1. TRBV5-3 counts as an open reading frame of uncertain function. V lost 5 bases to trimming and J lost 7 bases; unmatched junction nucleotides: 4. This CDR3 has 13 amino acids. The CDR3 protein is CARRHGQGNEQFF. CDR3 coding DNA: TGTGCCAGAAGGCATGGACAGGGGAATGAGCAGTTCTTC.

The V call is TRBV7-2, the J call TRBJ2-7; TRBD1 matches 10 bases. CDR1 is SGHTA, CDR2 FQGNSA, per germline. CDR3 length: 14 residues. J gave up 3 bases and V 5 bases, and 4 bases lay outside the gene matches. In DNA, the CDR3 is TGTGCCAGCAGCGCGACAGGGGGCGGCTACGAGCAGTACTTC. This codes for CASSATGGGYEQYF.

This rearrangement joins TRBV2 to TRBJ2-5; TRBD2 aligns across 8 bases. The CDR3 loop spans 16 amino acids. CDR1 is SNHLY and CDR2 is FYNNEI in the germline V gene. Unmatched junction bases numbered 8, after V lost 4 bases and J lost 1 base. CDR3 bases: TGTGCCAGCAGTGGCTTAGGCGGGGGGTCCCAAGAGACCCAGTACTTC. Its translation is CASSGLGGGSQETQYF. The complete variable domain, with remaining parts taken from reference TRBV2 and TRBJ2-5, reads EPEVTQTPSHQVTQMGQEVILRCVPISNHLYFYWYRQILGQKVEFLVSFYNNEISEKSEIFDDQFSVERPDGSNFTLKIRSTKLEDSAMYFCASSGLGGGSQETQYFGPGTRLLVL.

The chain links TRBV6-6 to TRBJ2-7; maybe TRBD2 (6 bases). V lost 6 bases to trimming and J lost 2 bases, with 14 bases between them. Germline values: CDR1 MNHNY, CDR2 SVGAGI (reference sequence). The CDR3 loop spans 14 amino acids. The CDR3 nucleotides are TGTGCCAGCAGATCAAGCGGGTTGCCCTACGAGCAGTACTTC. This translates into CASRSSGLPYEQYF.

This sequence joins TRBV14 and TRBJ1-3; D uncertain. Trimming stripped 1 base from V and 4 bases from J, with 8 bases between. CDR3 length equals 14 residues. Germline CDR1 is SGHDN and CDR2 is FVKESK. CDR3 loop: CASSQAGAGNTIYF. The DNA of the CDR3 is TGTGCCAGCAGCCAAGCGGGTGCCGGAAACACCATATATTTT.

The rearrangement links TRBV2 to TRBJ1-3; TRBD1 might be the D (6 bases). CDR3 length equals 15 residues. The germline gives CDR1 SNHLY, CDR2 FYNNEI. Trimming took off 6 bases at V and 0 bases at J, with 12 bases between the two ends. DNA of the CDR3: TGTGCCAGCAGCACGGACAGCTTCTCTGGAAACACCATATATTTT. It is translated as CASSTDSFSGNTIYF.

This chain links TRBV9 with TRBJ1-1; D gene uncertain. Looked up from germline, CDR1 is SGDLS and CDR2 is YYNGEE. The V gene lost 0 bases and the J gene lost 0 bases, with 9 bases spanning the gap. The CDR3 sequence is 15 residues long. CDR3 coding DNA: TGTGCCAGCAGCGTAGGTGGGCACCTGAACACTGAAGCTTTCTTT. The encoded protein is CASSVGGHLNTEAFF.

This clone was observed a handful of times. This chain connects TRBV5-6 to TRBJ1-2; D possibly corresponds to TRBD1 (6 bases). Germline loops: CDR1 SGHDT, CDR2 YYEEEE. The CDR3 sequence is 15 residues long. V dropped 0 bases and J dropped 5 bases, with 14 bases sitting between them. The CDR3 is CASSLVGGAVYGYTF. The CDR3 nucleotides are TGTGCCAGCAGCTTGGTTGGGGGGGCTGTGTATGGCTACACCTTC. The full variable domain, its missing parts supplied by reference TRBV5-6 and TRBJ1-2, is DAGVTQSPTHLIKTRGQQVTLRCSPKSGHDTVSWYQQALGQGPQFIFQYYEEEERQRGNFPDRFSGHQFPNYSSELNVNALLLGDSALYLCASSLVGGAVYGYTFGSGTRLTVV.

In DNA form, the CDR3 reads TGTGCCAGCAGAGAACAGGCAGGCTCACCCCTCCACTTT. It translates to CASREQAGSPLHF. This rearrangement joins TRBV5-6 to TRBJ1-6; weak D call: TRBD1 (5 bases). Deletions cut 5 bases from V and 10 bases from J, with 13 bases between. CDR3 length: 13 amino acids. Per germline, CDR1 SGHDT and CDR2 YYEEEE.

V gene TRBV28 combines with J gene TRBJ1-6, with D maybe TRBD1 (5 bases). V shed 8 bases and J shed 6 bases, with 20 bases lying between them. Germline V gene sequence: CDR1 MDHEN, CDR2 SYDVKM. This CDR3 contains 16 residues. The CDR3 sequence is CASGITQLRGNSPLHF. DNA of the CDR3: TGTGCCAGCGGAATAACCCAATTAAGGGGTAATTCACCCCTCCACTTT.

This clone has just one count. The chain uses TRBV6-5 and TRBJ1-2, with TRBD1 matching over 9 bases. This CDR3 region has 13 residues. Trimming took 6 bases from V and 6 from J; bases not matched to a gene: 5. CDR1 is MNHEY, CDR2 SVGAGI, per germline. The chain's CDR3 is CASSYRGRDGYTF. The CDR3 nucleotides read TGTGCCAGCAGCTACAGGGGGCGAGATGGCTACACCTTC.

The table lists this clone with a count of one. The chain carries TRBV9 and TRBJ1-2; tentative D call: TRBD1 (5 bases). Germline V gene sequence: CDR1 SGDLS, CDR2 YYNGEE. V gave up 0 bases and J gave up 4 bases, with 16 bases separating them. The length of the CDR3 is 16 residues. CDR3 in DNA: TGTGCCAGCAGCGTAGCTCTTGCGGTAGGGGCCTATGGCTACACCTTC. Translation: CASSVALAVGAYGYTF.

The table lists this clone with a count of one. The J gene is TRBJ2-3, the V gene TRBV11-2; the match to TRBD2 covers 10 bases. This CDR3 comprises 16 residues. V dropped 6 bases and J dropped 5; count of bases not matched to a gene: 11. Germline V gene data show CDR1 as SGHAT and CDR2 as FQNNGV. Here the CDR3 reads CASRPSLAGSGDTQYF. The CDR3 DNA follows: TGTGCCAGCAGACCCTCACTAGCGGGGTCGGGAGATACGCAGTATTTT. Full variable domain (outside the CDR3, taken from reference TRBV11-2 and TRBJ2-3): EAGVAQSPRYKIIEKRQSVAFWCNPISGHATLYWYQQILGQGPKLLIQFQNNGVVDDSQLPKDRFSAERLKGVDSTLKIQPAKLEDSAVYLCASRPSLAGSGDTQYFGPGTRLTVL.